Listed below are T cell receptor beta chains from one sample, sequenced in a study of T cells after yellow fever vaccination. Using its own MiXCR run on the 5' RACE reads, TCRdb lists one record per CDR3 protein. The table shows roughly 330,000 distinct CDR3 sequences, with 6.8% occurring only once. Sequenced material: PBMCs, taken roughly 45 days after the first yellow fever vaccination. Every receptor here comes from a young man who received the YFV17D yellow fever vaccine. CDR3s include the opening cysteine and the closing phenylalanine or tryptophan. A D gene is named only where the DNA matches it firmly. Clone size is not always given. Where it is, it says once, few, many or a class for expanded clones.

clone size: .; D gene: TRBD1; J gene: TRBJ1-4; V gene: TRBV5-4; CDR3 DNA: TGTGCCAGCAGCCGCGACAGGGTCACAACTAATGAAAAACTGTTTTTT; CDR3 protein: CASSRDRVTTNEKLFF
clone size: .; D gene: TRBD1; J gene: TRBJ2-2; V gene: TRBV7-6; CDR3 DNA: TGTGCCAGCAGCTTCCGACCTGACAGGGGGCTCCCCGGGGAGCTGTTTTTT; CDR3 protein: CASSFRPDRGLPGELFF
clone size: few; D gene: .; J gene: TRBJ1-1; V gene: TRBV6-2/TRBV6-3; CDR3 DNA: TGTGCCAGCAGTTATTTACCGAGGGAAACTGAAGCTTTCTTT; CDR3 protein: CASSYLPRETEAFF
clone size: .; D gene: .; J gene: TRBJ2-1; V gene: TRBV4-3; CDR3 DNA: TGCGCCAGCAGCCATCGAGGGGGTGAGCAGTTCTTC; CDR3 protein: CASSHRGGEQFF
clone size: .; D gene: .; J gene: TRBJ1-5; V gene: TRBV20-1; CDR3 DNA: TGCAGTGCTAGACTAGACGGAAATCAGCCCCAGCATTTT; CDR3 protein: CSARLDGNQPQHF
clone size: many; D gene: .; J gene: TRBJ2-3; V gene: TRBV3-1; CDR3 DNA: TGTGCCAGCAGCCAAAGTGGACTATTCACAGATACGCAGTATTTT; CDR3 protein: CASSQSGLFTDTQYF
clone size: few; D gene: .; J gene: TRBJ1-3; V gene: TRBV7-2; CDR3 DNA: TGTGCCAGCAGTCCTCCTATCACGGGGAATCTGAACACCATATATTTT; CDR3 protein: CASSPPITGNLNTIYF
clone size: .; D gene: TRBD1; J gene: TRBJ1-3; V gene: TRBV7-2; CDR3 DNA: TGTGCCAGCAGCCGTACAGGGGGCTCTGGAAACACCATATATTTT; CDR3 protein: CASSRTGGSGNTIYF
clone size: .; D gene: TRBD1; J gene: TRBJ1-2; V gene: TRBV7-9; CDR3 DNA: TGTGCCAGCAGCTCCTCCGGGACAGGGGTGGGCTACACCTTC; CDR3 protein: CASSSSGTGVGYTF
clone size: .; D gene: .; J gene: TRBJ2-3; V gene: TRBV19; CDR3 DNA: TGTGCCAGTAGTATTGGTGGAGTTGTAGGCGATACGCAGTATTTT; CDR3 protein: CASSIGGVVGDTQYF
clone size: .; D gene: TRBD1; J gene: TRBJ1-2; V gene: TRBV4-1; CDR3 DNA: TGCGCCAGCAGCCAAGAAGTGGCAGGGGGCCTTGGAGGTGGCTACACCTTC; CDR3 protein: CASSQEVAGGLGGGYTF
clone size: few; D gene: .; J gene: TRBJ2-5; V gene: TRBV4-3; CDR3 DNA: TGCGCCAGCAGCCATGGTAGAGAGGAGACCCAGTACTTC; CDR3 protein: CASSHGREETQYF
clone size: .; D gene: .; J gene: TRBJ1-1; V gene: TRBV27; CDR3 DNA: TGTGCCAGCAGTTTGGGTCGGGAAGTGAACACTGAAGCTTTCTTT; CDR3 protein: CASSLGREVNTEAFF
clone size: .; D gene: .; J gene: TRBJ1-4; V gene: TRBV5-8; CDR3 DNA: TGTGCCAGCAGCTTAAAGGGAGGTCGTTTT; CDR3 protein: CASSLKGGRF
clone size: many; D gene: .; J gene: TRBJ2-2; V gene: TRBV7-9; CDR3 DNA: TGTGCCAGCAGGCGACAGGCCGGGGAGCTGTTTTTT; CDR3 protein: CASRRQAGELFF
clone size: .; D gene: .; J gene: TRBJ2-5; V gene: TRBV6-5; CDR3 DNA: TGTGCCAGCAGTCAGACTCTAGGGACCCAGTACTTC; CDR3 protein: CASSQTLGTQYF
clone size: few; D gene: .; J gene: TRBJ2-2; V gene: TRBV2; CDR3 DNA: TGTGCCAGCAGTGAGGCCGGGACACCCACCGGGGAGCTGTTTTTT; CDR3 protein: CASSEAGTPTGELFF
clone size: few; D gene: .; J gene: TRBJ2-3; V gene: TRBV4-3; CDR3 DNA: TGCGCCAGCAGCCAAGATTTGACTATTGCGAATACGCAGTATTTT; CDR3 protein: CASSQDLTIANTQYF
clone size: few; D gene: TRBD2; J gene: TRBJ2-7; V gene: TRBV30; CDR3 DNA: TGTGCCTCGGGACTAGCGGGGGCGGGCGAGCAGTACTTC; CDR3 protein: CASGLAGAGEQYF
clone size: few; D gene: TRBD1; J gene: TRBJ1-2; V gene: TRBV7-9; CDR3 DNA: TGTGCCAGCAGCTTAGATCCAGGGGGCCAGTTAGGCTACACCTTC; CDR3 protein: CASSLDPGGQLGYTF
clone size: .; D gene: .; J gene: TRBJ2-4; V gene: TRBV12-3/TRBV12-4; CDR3 DNA: TGTGCCAGCAGCCCTTCATGGCTAGCCAAAAACATTCAGTACTTC; CDR3 protein: CASSPSWLAKNIQYF
clone size: .; D gene: TRBD2; J gene: TRBJ2-2; V gene: TRBV10-3; CDR3 DNA: TGTGCCATCAGTGAAGGGACTACTCCAAGACTGAACACCGGGGAGCTGTTTTTT; CDR3 protein: CAISEGTTPRLNTGELFF
clone size: .; D gene: TRBD1; J gene: TRBJ2-3; V gene: TRBV24-1; CDR3 DNA: TGTGCCACCAGTGATTCCCAGGGGGCCAGAGATACGCAGTATTTT; CDR3 protein: CATSDSQGARDTQYF
clone size: many; D gene: .; J gene: TRBJ2-2; V gene: TRBV5-1; CDR3 DNA: TGCGCCAGCAGTTGGGGGACGGGGAACACCGGGGAGCTGTTTTTT; CDR3 protein: CASSWGTGNTGELFF
clone size: .; D gene: TRBD1; J gene: TRBJ1-1; V gene: TRBV3-1; CDR3 DNA: TGTGCCAGCAGCGGGACAGGGATCACTGAAGCTTTCTTT; CDR3 protein: CASSGTGITEAFF
clone size: .; D gene: .; J gene: TRBJ1-2; V gene: TRBV20-1; CDR3 DNA: TGCAGTGCTAGTAGGACGGTATATGGCTACACCTTC; CDR3 protein: CSASRTVYGYTF
clone size: few; D gene: TRBD1; J gene: TRBJ2-7; V gene: TRBV10-3; CDR3 DNA: TGTGCCATCAGTGAGTCGAGGGACAGCTACGAGCAGTACTTC; CDR3 protein: CAISESRDSYEQYF
clone size: .; D gene: .; J gene: TRBJ2-1; V gene: TRBV28; CDR3 DNA: TGTGCCAGCAGTTTAGGTTCCGATGAGCAGTTCTTC; CDR3 protein: CASSLGSDEQFF
clone size: .; D gene: TRBD1; J gene: TRBJ1-1; V gene: TRBV2; CDR3 DNA: TGTGCCAGCAGGGCAGGGGGTTTCACTGAAGCTTTCTTT; CDR3 protein: CASRAGGFTEAFF
clone size: few; D gene: .; J gene: TRBJ1-1; V gene: TRBV4-1; CDR3 DNA: TGCGCCAGCAGCCTTTCAGGGCTGGGGGAGGACACTGAAGCTTTCTTT; CDR3 protein: CASSLSGLGEDTEAFF
clone size: .; D gene: .; J gene: TRBJ2-1; V gene: TRBV12-3/TRBV12-4; CDR3 DNA: TGTGCCAGCAGTTTCAGTCTAGTGGTTCATGAGCAGTTCTTC; CDR3 protein: CASSFSLVVHEQFF
clone size: .; D gene: .; J gene: TRBJ2-5; V gene: TRBV15; CDR3 DNA: TGTGCCACCAGCAGAGAATACGACCCGACCCAGTACTTC; CDR3 protein: CATSREYDPTQYF
clone size: many; D gene: TRBD1; J gene: TRBJ2-7; V gene: TRBV5-5; CDR3 DNA: TGTGCCAGCAGTCAGACCGGGACAGTAGTCTACGAGCAGTACTTC; CDR3 protein: CASSQTGTVVYEQYF
clone size: many; D gene: .; J gene: TRBJ2-1; V gene: TRBV30; CDR3 DNA: TGTGCCTGGAGAAAACCAGGGGGGATCAATGAGCAGTTCTTC; CDR3 protein: CAWRKPGGINEQFF
clone size: many; D gene: TRBD1; J gene: TRBJ2-7; V gene: TRBV13; CDR3 DNA: TGTGCCAGCAGCTCGGGACAGGAGCCACTGACTCGCTACGAGCAGTACTTC; CDR3 protein: CASSSGQEPLTRYEQYF
clone size: many; D gene: TRBD2; J gene: TRBJ2-5; V gene: TRBV20-1; CDR3 DNA: TGCAGTGCAACGACTAGCGGGGGGGCCGAGACCCAGTACTTC; CDR3 protein: CSATTSGGAETQYF
clone size: .; D gene: TRBD2; J gene: TRBJ2-1; V gene: TRBV11-1; CDR3 DNA: TGTGCCAGCAGCTTAGGGTGGGGGGGGAGGTCCTACAATGAGCAGTTCTTC; CDR3 protein: CASSLGWGGRSYNEQFF
clone size: .; D gene: .; J gene: TRBJ2-2; V gene: TRBV19; CDR3 DNA: TGTGCCAGTAGTATAGGAAGTTTTCTTAGTGCCGGGGAGCTGTTTTTT; CDR3 protein: CASSIGSFLSAGELFF
clone size: .; D gene: TRBD1; J gene: TRBJ1-1; V gene: TRBV19; CDR3 DNA: TGTGCCAGTAGTGACTTACCGGGACAGAAGACGAACACTGAAGCTTTCTTT; CDR3 protein: CASSDLPGQKTNTEAFF
clone size: .; D gene: .; J gene: TRBJ1-6; V gene: TRBV4-2; CDR3 DNA: TGTGCCAGCAGGCCTTTTTACCCAGGACCCCTCCACTTT; CDR3 protein: CASRPFYPGPLHF
clone size: .; D gene: TRBD1; J gene: TRBJ2-5; V gene: TRBV28; CDR3 DNA: TGTGCCAGCAGTCCGGGACAGGCTCAAGAGACCCAGTACTTC; CDR3 protein: CASSPGQAQETQYF
clone size: .; D gene: .; J gene: TRBJ1-2; V gene: TRBV10-2; CDR3 DNA: TGCGCCAGCAGTGGGACCTCTCGTGGCTACACCTTC; CDR3 protein: CASSGTSRGYTF